These T cell receptor beta chains were read from a single sample in a study of CD8 T cells in ankylosing spondylitis. MiXCR, run by TCRdb on the 5' RACE reads, gives a single entry per CDR3 protein. The sample has 200,000 to 250,000 distinct CDR3 sequences; under 12% are singletons. Sequenced input: blood, either unsorted or a sorted T cell fraction (not recorded which). The source is a male donor with ankylosing spondylitis or in good health (not recorded which). Each CDR3 is given with its conserved first and last residue. The order of the fields is D gene, clone size, CDR3 length, J gene, V gene, CDR3 protein, CDR3 DNA. The D gene is left open where the match is weak. Where a row states a size, it is once, few, many or the class of an expanded clone; other rows omit it.

NA	many	11	TRBJ1-2	TRBV7-2	CAIRDSHGYTF	TGTGCCATTCGGGACTCGCATGGCTACACCTTC
TRBD2	NA	16	TRBJ2-1	TRBV24-1	CATSRTQIAGYNEQFF	TGTGCCACCAGTCGCACCCAGATAGCGGGCTACAATGAGCAGTTCTTC
TRBD2	few	14	TRBJ2-1	TRBV7-9	CASSLITYSGEQFF	TGTGCCAGCAGCTTAATCACATATAGCGGGGAGCAGTTCTTC
TRBD2	NA	17	TRBJ2-1	TRBV12-3/TRBV12-4	CASSLLAGGLRYNEQFF	TGTGCCAGCAGCTTACTAGCGGGGGGGCTGAGGTACAATGAGCAGTTCTTC
TRBD2	many	15	TRBJ2-1	TRBV7-3	CASSPSGGAYNEQFF	TGTGCCAGCAGCCCAAGCGGGGGGGCCTACAATGAGCAGTTCTTC
TRBD1	few	14	TRBJ2-7	TRBV27	CASSLAQGYYEQYF	TGTGCCAGCAGTTTGGCACAGGGGTACTACGAGCAGTACTTC
NA	many	15	TRBJ2-1	TRBV5-1	CASSLTAEPRDEQFF	TGCGCCAGCAGCTTGACAGCGGAACCCAGGGATGAGCAGTTCTTC
TRBD1	many	14	TRBJ2-3	TRBV5-1	CASSPRQGPDTQYF	TGCGCCAGCAGCCCTCGACAGGGTCCAGATACGCAGTATTTT
NA	many	13	TRBJ2-7	TRBV9	CASSLSGTYEQYF	TGTGCCAGCAGCCTCTCCGGGACGTACGAGCAGTACTTC
NA	NA	17	TRBJ1-1	TRBV7-9	CASSLSFTGYGDTEAFF	TGTGCCAGCAGCTTGTCCTTTACAGGCTACGGGGACACTGAAGCTTTCTTT
TRBD1	many	16	TRBJ2-7	TRBV20-1	CSARDPDRGGSYEQYF	TGCAGTGCTAGAGACCCTGACAGGGGGGGATCCTACGAGCAGTACTTC
TRBD2	many	15	TRBJ2-2	TRBV5-1	CASSRGLDGTGELFF	TGCGCCAGCAGTCGGGGACTAGACGGCACCGGGGAGCTGTTTTTT
NA	many	14	TRBJ1-1	TRBV5-6	CASSVLRGSTEAFF	TGTGCCAGCAGCGTCCTACGTGGTAGCACTGAAGCTTTCTTT
TRBD2	NA	15	TRBJ2-1	TRBV7-9	CASRPETSGGPGEFF	TGTGCCAGCAGGCCAGAGACTAGCGGGGGGCCAGGGGAGTTCTTC
NA	NA	14	TRBJ2-7	TRBV24-1	CATSDTGRSYEQYF	TGTGCCACCAGTGACACAGGGAGATCCTACGAGCAGTACTTC
NA	NA	14	TRBJ1-1	TRBV3-1	CASSQEAAGTEAFF	TGTGCCAGCAGCCAAGAGGCAGCCGGGACTGAAGCTTTCTTT
TRBD1	many	15	TRBJ1-2	TRBV7-2	CASSTPDRANYGYTF	TGTGCCAGCAGCACCCCCGACAGGGCTAACTATGGCTACACCTTC
NA	many	13	TRBJ2-3	TRBV5-1	CASSLVGEDTQYF	TGCGCCAGCAGCTTGGTCGGGGAGGATACGCAGTATTTT
NA	many	12	TRBJ2-5	TRBV12-3/TRBV12-4	CASSPRQETQYF	TGTGCCAGCAGTCCCCGCCAAGAGACCCAGTACTTC
TRBD1	many	16	TRBJ1-4	TRBV5-1	CASSPRDRRTNEKLFF	TGCGCCAGCAGCCCGCGGGACAGGCGAACTAATGAAAAACTGTTTTTT
NA	few	15	TRBJ1-3	TRBV2	CASSDEGRRGNTIYF	TGTGCCAGCAGTGACGAGGGGAGGCGGGGAAACACCATATATTTT
NA	once	14	TRBJ1-5	TRBV7-9	CASSSQGGGQPQHF	TGTGCCAGCAGCTCACAGGGAGGGGGTCAGCCCCAGCATTTT
NA	few	13	TRBJ2-5	TRBV27	CASSSKMGETQYF	TGTGCCAGCAGTTCGAAAATGGGGGAGACCCAGTACTTC
TRBD2	few	14	TRBJ2-5	TRBV7-2	CASSLSAGQETQYF	TGTGCCAGCAGCTTATCAGCGGGGCAAGAGACCCAGTACTTC
NA	NA	13	TRBJ2-3	TRBV29-1	CSVVLLTRDTQYF	TGCAGCGTTGTACTCCTTACAAGGGATACGCAGTATTTT
TRBD2	NA	19	TRBJ2-1	TRBV11-2	CASSLDGTRGDFSYNEQFF	TGTGCCAGCAGCTTAGACGGGACTAGAGGTGACTTCTCCTACAATGAGCAGTTCTTC
NA	many	16	TRBJ2-2	TRBV27	CASISGGPSNTGELFF	TGTGCCAGCATCTCTGGGGGCCCGTCGAACACCGGGGAGCTGTTTTTT
NA	few	16	TRBJ1-1	TRBV14	CASSTLGAGADTEAFF	TGTGCCAGCAGTACCCTAGGGGCAGGGGCGGACACTGAAGCTTTCTTT
NA	NA	15	TRBJ1-5	TRBV3-1	CASSQVAGGNQPQHF	TGTGCCAGCAGCCAAGTTGCAGGGGGCAATCAGCCCCAGCATTTT
TRBD1	many	15	TRBJ1-6	TRBV12-3/TRBV12-4	CASRWTGDGSSPLHF	TGTGCCAGCAGGTGGACAGGGGACGGTAGTTCACCCCTCCACTTT
NA	many	14	TRBJ2-1	TRBV18	CASSPLSQGNEQFF	TGTGCCAGCTCACCACTGAGTCAGGGCAATGAGCAGTTCTTC
NA	many	12	TRBJ1-1	TRBV20-1	CSARDPNRAAFF	TGCAGTGCTAGAGATCCCAACAGGGCGGCTTTCTTT
NA	many	14	TRBJ1-2	TRBV28	CASTAPTGPDDYTF	TGTGCCAGCACCGCCCCGACAGGACCCGATGACTACACCTTC
NA	many	15	TRBJ2-1	TRBV7-3	CASSSGDRPNNEQFF	TGTGCCAGCAGCTCGGGGGACAGACCAAACAATGAGCAGTTCTTC
NA	NA	17	TRBJ2-6	TRBV7-2	CASSLALAGPGANVLTF	TGTGCCAGCAGCTTAGCTTTGGCGGGGCCTGGGGCCAACGTCCTGACTTTC
TRBD1	few	16	TRBJ2-7	TRBV5-1	CASSFEGTGGYNEQYF	TGCGCCAGCAGCTTCGAAGGGACAGGGGGCTACAACGAGCAGTACTTC
TRBD1	few	14	TRBJ1-2	TRBV10-3	CAISGQGAVGGYTF	TGTGCCATCAGCGGACAGGGGGCCGTCGGAGGCTACACCTTC
NA	many	16	TRBJ2-3	TRBV20-1	CSAFPGALGGTDTQYF	TGCAGTGCCTTTCCCGGGGCCCTGGGCGGGACAGATACGCAGTATTTT
NA	many	12	TRBJ2-3	TRBV9	CASSVDLVAQYF	TGTGCCAGCAGCGTAGACTTGGTTGCGCAGTATTTT
NA	NA	13	TRBJ2-6	TRBV18	CASSDSGANVLTF	TGTGCCAGCTCAGACTCTGGGGCCAACGTCCTGACTTTC
NA	few	15	TRBJ2-5	TRBV7-9	CASSLGQWDQETQYF	TGTGCCAGCAGCTTGGGGCAATGGGACCAAGAGACCCAGTACTTC
NA	many	14	TRBJ2-5	TRBV27	CASSFETGGETQYF	TGTGCCAGCAGTTTCGAGACCGGCGGGGAGACCCAGTACTTC
NA	many	15	TRBJ2-3	TRBV5-1	CASSLGGRATDTQYF	TGCGCCAGCAGCTTGGGGGGCAGGGCCACAGATACGCAGTATTTT
NA	NA	14	TRBJ2-1	TRBV2	CASSEDADYNEQFF	TGTGCCAGCAGTGAAGACGCCGATTACAATGAGCAGTTCTTC
NA	few	15	TRBJ2-1	TRBV20-1	CSATLLELAGSEQFF	TGCAGTGCTACCCTCCTGGAACTAGCCGGCAGTGAGCAGTTCTTC
NA	many	14	TRBJ2-2	TRBV7-9	CASSVLTSIGELFF	TGTGCCAGCAGCGTGCTGACTAGTATCGGGGAGCTGTTTTTT
NA	many	16	TRBJ2-7	TRBV10-3	CAISDTRQVSRYEQYF	TGTGCCATCAGTGATACAAGACAGGTTAGCCGCTACGAGCAGTACTTC
NA	many	13	TRBJ1-5	TRBV12-3/TRBV12-4	CASSLAGEGPQHF	TGTGCCAGCAGTTTGGCCGGGGAGGGTCCCCAGCATTTT
NA	many	15	TRBJ2-7	TRBV6-5	CASSYLVGAEKGQYF	TGTGCCAGCAGTTATTTGGTCGGGGCAGAGAAAGGGCAGTACTTC
NA	many	19	TRBJ1-4	TRBV5-1	CASSLDPRDGGLPNEKLFF	TGCGCCAGCAGCCTGGACCCCCGGGATGGGGGCTTACCTAATGAAAAACTGTTTTTT
NA	many	15	TRBJ2-7	TRBV5-1	CASSLVLGGSYEQYF	TGCGCCAGCAGCTTGGTGCTGGGGGGCTCTTACGAGCAGTACTTC
NA	many	16	TRBJ2-2	TRBV5-5	CASSFGFTENTGELFF	TGTGCCAGCAGCTTCGGTTTCACAGAGAACACCGGGGAGCTGTTTTTT
TRBD1	many	13	TRBJ2-7	TRBV12-3/TRBV12-4	CASSQGQSYEQYF	TGTGCCAGCAGTCAGGGACAGTCCTACGAGCAGTACTTC